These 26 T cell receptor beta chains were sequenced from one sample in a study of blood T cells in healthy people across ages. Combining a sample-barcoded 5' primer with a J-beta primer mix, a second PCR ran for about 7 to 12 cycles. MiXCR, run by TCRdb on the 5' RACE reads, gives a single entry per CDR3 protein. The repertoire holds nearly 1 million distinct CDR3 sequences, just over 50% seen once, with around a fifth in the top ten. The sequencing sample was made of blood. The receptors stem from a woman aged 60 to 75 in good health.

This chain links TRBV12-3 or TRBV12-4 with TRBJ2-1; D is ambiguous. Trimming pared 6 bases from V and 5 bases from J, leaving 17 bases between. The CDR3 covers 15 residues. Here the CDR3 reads CASRPTWMVDNEQFF. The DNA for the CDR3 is TGTGCCAGCAGACCGACCTGGATGGTCGACAATGAGCAGTTCTTC.

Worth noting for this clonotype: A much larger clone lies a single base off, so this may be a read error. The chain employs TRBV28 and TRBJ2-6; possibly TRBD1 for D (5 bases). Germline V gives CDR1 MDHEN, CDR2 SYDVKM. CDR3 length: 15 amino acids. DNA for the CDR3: TGTGCCAGCCGGACGGGCGGTACTGGGGCCAACGCCCTGACTTTC. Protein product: CASRTGGTGANALTF.

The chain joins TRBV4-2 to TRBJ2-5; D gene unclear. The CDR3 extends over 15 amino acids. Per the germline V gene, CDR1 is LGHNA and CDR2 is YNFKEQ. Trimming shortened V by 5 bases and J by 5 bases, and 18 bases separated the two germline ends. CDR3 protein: CASSERQRPFETQYF. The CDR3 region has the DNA TGTGCCAGCAGCGAAAGGCAACGGCCATTTGAGACCCAGTACTTC.

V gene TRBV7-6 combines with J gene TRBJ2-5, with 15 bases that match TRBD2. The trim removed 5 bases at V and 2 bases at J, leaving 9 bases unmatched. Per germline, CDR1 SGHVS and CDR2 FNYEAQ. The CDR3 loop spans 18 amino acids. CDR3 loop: CASSHGLAGGPRQETQYF. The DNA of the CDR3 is TGTGCCAGCAGCCATGGACTAGCGGGAGGGCCTAGGCAAGAGACCCAGTACTTC.

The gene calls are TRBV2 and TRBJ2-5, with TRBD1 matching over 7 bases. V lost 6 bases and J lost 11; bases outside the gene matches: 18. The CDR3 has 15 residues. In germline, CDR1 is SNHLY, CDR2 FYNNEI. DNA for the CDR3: TGTGCCAGCAGGGCCCCGGGACAGAAATACAATGAGCAGTACTTC. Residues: CASRAPGQKYNEQYF.

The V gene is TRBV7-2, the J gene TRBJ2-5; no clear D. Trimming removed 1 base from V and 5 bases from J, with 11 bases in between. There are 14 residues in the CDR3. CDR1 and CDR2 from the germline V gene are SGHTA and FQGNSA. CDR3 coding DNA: TGTGCCAGCAGCTTAGAGCCCGTCAGGGAGACCCAGTACTTC. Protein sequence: CASSLEPVRETQYF. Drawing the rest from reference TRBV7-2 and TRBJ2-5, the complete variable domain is GAGVSQSPSNKVTEKGKDVELRCDPISGHTALYWYRQSLGQGLEFLIYFQGNSAPDKSGLPSDRFSAERTGGSVSTLTIQRTQQEDSAVYLCASSLEPVRETQYFGPGTRLLVL.

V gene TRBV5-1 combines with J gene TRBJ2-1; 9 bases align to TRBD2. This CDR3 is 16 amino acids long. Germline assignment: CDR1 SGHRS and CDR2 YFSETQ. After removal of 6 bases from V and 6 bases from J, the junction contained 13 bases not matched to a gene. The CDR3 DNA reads TGCGCCAGCACTAGCGGGGCCTTGGGATTGGGCAATGAGCAGTTCTTC. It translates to CASTSGALGLGNEQFF.

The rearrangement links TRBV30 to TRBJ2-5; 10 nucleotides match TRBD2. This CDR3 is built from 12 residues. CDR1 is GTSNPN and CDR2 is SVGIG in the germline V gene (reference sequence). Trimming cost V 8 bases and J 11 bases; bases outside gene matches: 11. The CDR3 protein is CAGAGLANEQYF. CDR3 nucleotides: TGTGCCGGGGCGGGACTAGCGAATGAGCAGTACTTC.

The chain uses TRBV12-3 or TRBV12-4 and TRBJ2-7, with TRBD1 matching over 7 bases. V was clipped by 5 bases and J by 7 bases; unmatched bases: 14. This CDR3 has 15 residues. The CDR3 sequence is CASSRDRDQPGEQYF. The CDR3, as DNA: TGTGCCAGCAGTCGCGACAGGGACCAACCAGGGGAGCAGTACTTC.

The chain's CDR3 is CASSYSLRSYEQYF. As DNA, the CDR3 is TGTGCCAGCAGTTACTCACTGCGGTCCTACGAGCAGTACTTC. The chain employs TRBV6-5 and TRBJ2-7, with D hard to call. The V end lost 0 bases, the J end lost 1 base, and 7 bases lay between the germline ends. The CDR3 has 14 amino acids. Germline V CDR1 and CDR2: MNHEY, SVGAGI.

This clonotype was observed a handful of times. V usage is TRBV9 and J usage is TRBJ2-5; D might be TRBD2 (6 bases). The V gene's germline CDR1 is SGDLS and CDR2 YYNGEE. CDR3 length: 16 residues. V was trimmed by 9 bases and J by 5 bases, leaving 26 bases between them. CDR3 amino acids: CATPLLEGPPAETQYF. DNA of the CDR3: TGTGCCACCCCCCTTTTGGAGGGGCCCCCGGCGGAGACCCAGTACTTC.

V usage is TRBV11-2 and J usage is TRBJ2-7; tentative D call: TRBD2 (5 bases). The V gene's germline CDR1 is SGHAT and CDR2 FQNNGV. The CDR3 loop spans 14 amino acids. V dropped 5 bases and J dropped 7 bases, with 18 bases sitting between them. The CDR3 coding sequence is TGTGCCAGCAGCGGAATGACCGGGAACCCAGAGCAGTACTTC. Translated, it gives CASSGMTGNPEQYF.

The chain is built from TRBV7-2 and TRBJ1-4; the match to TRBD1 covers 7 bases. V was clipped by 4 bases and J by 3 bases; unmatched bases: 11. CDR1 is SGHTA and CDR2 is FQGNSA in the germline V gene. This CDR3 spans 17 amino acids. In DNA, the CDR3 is TGTGCCAGCAGCTCCCCCGGCAGGGGGAAATCTAATGAAAAACTGTTTTTT. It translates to CASSSPGRGKSNEKLFF.

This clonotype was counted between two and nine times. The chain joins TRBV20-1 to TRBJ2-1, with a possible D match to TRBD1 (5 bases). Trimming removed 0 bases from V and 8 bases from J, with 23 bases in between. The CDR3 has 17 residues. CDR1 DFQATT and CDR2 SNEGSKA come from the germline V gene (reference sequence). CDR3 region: CSARDGVARARHDEQFF. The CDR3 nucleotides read TGCAGTGCTAGAGATGGGGTTGCCAGGGCGAGGCACGATGAGCAGTTCTTC.

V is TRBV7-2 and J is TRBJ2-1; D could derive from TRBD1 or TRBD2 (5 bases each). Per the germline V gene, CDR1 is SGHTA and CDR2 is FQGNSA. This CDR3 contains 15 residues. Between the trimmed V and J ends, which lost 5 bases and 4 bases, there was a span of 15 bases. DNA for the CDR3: TGTGCCAGCAGCCCCGGACGGGGACGGTACAATGAGCAGTTCTTC. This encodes CASSPGRGRYNEQFF.

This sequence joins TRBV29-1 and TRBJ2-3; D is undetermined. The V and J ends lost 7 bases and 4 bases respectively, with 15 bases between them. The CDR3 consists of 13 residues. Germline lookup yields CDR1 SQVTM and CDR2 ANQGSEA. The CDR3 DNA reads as TGCAGCGCCCTTCTGGTAATCCCAGATACGCAGTATTTT. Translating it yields CSALLVIPDTQYF.

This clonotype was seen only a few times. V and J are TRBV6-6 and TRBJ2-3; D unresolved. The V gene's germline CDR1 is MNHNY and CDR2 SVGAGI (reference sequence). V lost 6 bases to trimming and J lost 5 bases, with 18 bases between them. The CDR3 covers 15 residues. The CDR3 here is CASSIRHGMRDTQYF. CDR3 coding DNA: TGTGCCAGCAGCATCCGACATGGCATGAGAGATACGCAGTATTTT.

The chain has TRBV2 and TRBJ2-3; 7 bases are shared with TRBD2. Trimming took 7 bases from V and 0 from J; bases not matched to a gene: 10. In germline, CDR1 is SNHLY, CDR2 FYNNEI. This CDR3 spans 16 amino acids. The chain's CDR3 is CASTERLAASTDTQYF. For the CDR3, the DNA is TGTGCCAGCACCGAGCGCCTAGCGGCTAGCACAGATACGCAGTATTTT.

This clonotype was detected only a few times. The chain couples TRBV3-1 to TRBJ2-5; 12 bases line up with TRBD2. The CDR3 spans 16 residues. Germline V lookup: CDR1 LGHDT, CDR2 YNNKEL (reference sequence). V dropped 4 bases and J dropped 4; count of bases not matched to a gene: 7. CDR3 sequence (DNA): TGTGCCAGCAGCCCAAAACTAGCGGGAGGCCCAGAGACCCAGTACTTC. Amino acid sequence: CASSPKLAGGPETQYF.

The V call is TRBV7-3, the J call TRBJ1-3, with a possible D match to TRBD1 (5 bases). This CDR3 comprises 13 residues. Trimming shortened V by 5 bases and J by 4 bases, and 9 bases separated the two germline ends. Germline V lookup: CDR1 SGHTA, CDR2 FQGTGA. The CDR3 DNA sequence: TGTGCCAGCAGCGCGCGACAGGGAAACACCATATATTTT. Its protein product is CASSARQGNTIYF. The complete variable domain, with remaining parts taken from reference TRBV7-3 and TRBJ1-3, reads GAGVSQTPSNKVTEKGKYVELRCDPISGHTALYWYRQSLGQGPEFLIYFQGTGAADDSGLPNDRFFAVRPEGSVSTLKIQRTERGDSAVYLCASSARQGNTIYFGEGSWLTVV.

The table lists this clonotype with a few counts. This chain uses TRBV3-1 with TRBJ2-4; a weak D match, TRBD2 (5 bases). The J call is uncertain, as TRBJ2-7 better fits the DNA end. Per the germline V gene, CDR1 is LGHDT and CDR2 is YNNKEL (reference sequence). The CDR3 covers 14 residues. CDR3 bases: TGTGCCAGCAGCCGCTCCCCGGGAATGGACGAGCAGTACTTC. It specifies CASSRSPGMDEQYF.

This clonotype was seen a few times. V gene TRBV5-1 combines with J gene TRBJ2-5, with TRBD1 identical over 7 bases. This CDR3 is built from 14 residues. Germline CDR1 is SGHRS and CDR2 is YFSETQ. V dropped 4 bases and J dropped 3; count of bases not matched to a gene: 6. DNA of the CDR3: TGCGCCAGCAGCACCCCCGGGACAGAAGAGACCCAGTACTTC. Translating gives CASSTPGTEETQYF. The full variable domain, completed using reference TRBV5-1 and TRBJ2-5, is KAGVTQTPRYLIKTRGQQVTLSCSPISGHRSVSWYQQTPGQGLQFLFEYFSETQRNKGNFPGRFSGRQFSNSRSEMNVSTLELGDSALYLCASSTPGTEETQYFGPGTRLLVL.

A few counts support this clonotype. The CDR3 protein is CASSYPSGRGIEETQYF. The CDR3 coding sequence is TGCGCCAGCAGCTACCCGAGCGGGAGGGGGATAGAAGAGACCCAGTACTTC. The chain joins TRBV5-1 to TRBJ2-5; TRBD2 agrees at 10 bases. The CDR3 covers 17 residues. V shed 3 bases, J shed 3 bases, and the junction held 11 bases outside the gene matches. Looked up from germline, CDR1 is SGHRS and CDR2 is YFSETQ.

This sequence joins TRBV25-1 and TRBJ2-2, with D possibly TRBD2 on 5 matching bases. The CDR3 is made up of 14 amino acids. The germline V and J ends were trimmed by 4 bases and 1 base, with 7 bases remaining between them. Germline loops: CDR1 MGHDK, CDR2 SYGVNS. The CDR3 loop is CASSAGRNTGELFF. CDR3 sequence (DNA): TGTGCCAGCAGTGCGGGGAGGAACACCGGGGAGCTGTTTTTT.

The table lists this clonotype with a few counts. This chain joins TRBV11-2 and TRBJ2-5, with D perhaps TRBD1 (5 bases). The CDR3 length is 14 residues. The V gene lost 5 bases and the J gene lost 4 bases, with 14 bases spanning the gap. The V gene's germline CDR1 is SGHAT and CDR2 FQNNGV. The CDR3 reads CASSPSNDRETQYF. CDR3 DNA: TGTGCCAGCAGCCCATCGAACGACAGAGAGACCCAGTACTTC.

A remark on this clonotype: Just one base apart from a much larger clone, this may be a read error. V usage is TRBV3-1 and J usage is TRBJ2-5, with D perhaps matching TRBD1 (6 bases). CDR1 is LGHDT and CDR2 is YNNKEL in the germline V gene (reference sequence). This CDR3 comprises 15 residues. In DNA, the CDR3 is TGTGCCAGCAGTCCTACTAGTAGGGGACAAGAGACCCGGTACTTC. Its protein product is CASSPTSRGQETRYF.